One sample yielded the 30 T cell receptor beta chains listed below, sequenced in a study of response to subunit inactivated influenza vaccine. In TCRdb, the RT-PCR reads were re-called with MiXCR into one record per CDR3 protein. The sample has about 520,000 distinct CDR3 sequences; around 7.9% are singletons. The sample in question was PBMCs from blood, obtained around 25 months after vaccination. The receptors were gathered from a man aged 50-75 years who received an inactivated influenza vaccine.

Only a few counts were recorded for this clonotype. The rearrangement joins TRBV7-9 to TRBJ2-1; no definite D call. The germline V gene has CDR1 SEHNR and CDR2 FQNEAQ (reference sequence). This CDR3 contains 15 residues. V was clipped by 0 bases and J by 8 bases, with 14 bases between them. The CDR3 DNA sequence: TGTGCCAGCAGCTTAGCCTTGATCCTTAGGGATGAGCAGTTCTTC. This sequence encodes CASSLALILRDEQFF.

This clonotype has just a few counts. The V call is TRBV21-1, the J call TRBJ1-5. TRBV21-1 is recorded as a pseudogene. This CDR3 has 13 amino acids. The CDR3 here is CASSYWSYQPQHF. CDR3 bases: TGTGCCAGCAGCTACTGGAGCTATCAGCCCCAGCATTTT.

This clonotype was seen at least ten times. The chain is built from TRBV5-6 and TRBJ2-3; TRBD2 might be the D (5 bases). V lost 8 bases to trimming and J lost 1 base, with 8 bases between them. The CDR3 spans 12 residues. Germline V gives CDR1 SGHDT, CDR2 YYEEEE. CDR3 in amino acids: CASSGGTDTQYF. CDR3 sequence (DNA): TGTGCCAGTTCCGGGGGCACAGATACGCAGTATTTT.

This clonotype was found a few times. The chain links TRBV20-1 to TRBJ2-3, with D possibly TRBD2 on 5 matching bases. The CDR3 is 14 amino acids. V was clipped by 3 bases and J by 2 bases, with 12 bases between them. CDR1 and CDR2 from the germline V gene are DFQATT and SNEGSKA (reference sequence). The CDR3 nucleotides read TGCAGTGCTAGGGAGGACCCTTTCACAGATACGCAGTATTTT. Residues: CSAREDPFTDTQYF.

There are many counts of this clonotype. CDR3 DNA: TGCAGTGCCGTCCTTCGGGACAGGGACAATGAGCAGTTCTTC. It translates to CSAVLRDRDNEQFF. This sequence joins TRBV20-1 and TRBJ2-1, with 9 bases identical to TRBD1. The CDR3 spans 14 residues. Looked up from germline, CDR1 is DFQATT and CDR2 is SNEGSKA (reference sequence). Losses at the gene ends were 6 bases for V and 5 bases for J; bases not matched to a gene: 8.

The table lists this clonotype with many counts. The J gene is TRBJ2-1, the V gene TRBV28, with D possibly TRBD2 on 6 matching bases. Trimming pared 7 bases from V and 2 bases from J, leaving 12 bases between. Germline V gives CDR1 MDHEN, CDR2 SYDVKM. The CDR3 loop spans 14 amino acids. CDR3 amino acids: CASTGRPTYNEQFF. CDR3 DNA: TGTGCCAGCACAGGGAGGCCCACCTACAATGAGCAGTTCTTC.

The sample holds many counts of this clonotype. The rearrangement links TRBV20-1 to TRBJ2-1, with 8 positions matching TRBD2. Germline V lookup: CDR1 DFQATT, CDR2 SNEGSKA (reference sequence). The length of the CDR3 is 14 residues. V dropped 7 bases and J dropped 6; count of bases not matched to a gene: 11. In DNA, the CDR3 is TGCAGTGTACCCAGCGGGAGTTACCCCAATGAGCAGTTCTTC. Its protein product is CSVPSGSYPNEQFF.

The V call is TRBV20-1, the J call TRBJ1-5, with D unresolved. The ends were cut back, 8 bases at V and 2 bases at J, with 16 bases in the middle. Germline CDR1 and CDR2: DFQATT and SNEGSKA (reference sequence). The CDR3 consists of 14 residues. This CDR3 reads CSPAKLLGNQPQHF. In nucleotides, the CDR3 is TGCAGTCCAGCTAAATTGCTTGGCAATCAGCCCCAGCATTTT.

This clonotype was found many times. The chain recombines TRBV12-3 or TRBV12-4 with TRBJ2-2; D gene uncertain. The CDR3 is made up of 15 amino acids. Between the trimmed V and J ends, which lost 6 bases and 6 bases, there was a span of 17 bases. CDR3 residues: CASSSAAPGPGELFF. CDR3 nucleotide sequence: TGTGCCAGCAGCTCCGCGGCCCCGGGTCCCGGGGAGCTGTTTTTT.

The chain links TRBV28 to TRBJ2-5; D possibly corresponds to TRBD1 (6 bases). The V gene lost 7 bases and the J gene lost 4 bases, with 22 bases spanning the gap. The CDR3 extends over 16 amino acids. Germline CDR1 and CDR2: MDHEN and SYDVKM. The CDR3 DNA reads TGTGCCAGCACCCCCGGGGCAGGGGTCAGAGGAGAGACCCAGTACTTC. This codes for CASTPGAGVRGETQYF.

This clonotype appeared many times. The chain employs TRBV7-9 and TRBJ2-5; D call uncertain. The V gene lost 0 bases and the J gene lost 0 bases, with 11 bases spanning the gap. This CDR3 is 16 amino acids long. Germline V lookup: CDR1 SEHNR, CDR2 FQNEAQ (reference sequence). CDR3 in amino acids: CASSLATRRYQETQYF. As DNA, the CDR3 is TGTGCCAGCAGCTTAGCCACTCGACGTTACCAAGAGACCCAGTACTTC.

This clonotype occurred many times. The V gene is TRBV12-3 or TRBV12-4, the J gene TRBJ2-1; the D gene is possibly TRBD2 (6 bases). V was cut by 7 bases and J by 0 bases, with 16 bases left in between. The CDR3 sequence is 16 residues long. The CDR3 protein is CASTHRQTSSYNEQFF. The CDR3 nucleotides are TGTGCCAGCACTCATAGACAGACTAGCTCCTACAATGAGCAGTTCTTC.

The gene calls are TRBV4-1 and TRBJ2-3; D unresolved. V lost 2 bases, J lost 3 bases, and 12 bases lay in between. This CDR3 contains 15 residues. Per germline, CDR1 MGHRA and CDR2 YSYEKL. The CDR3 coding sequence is TGCGCCAGCAGCCAAAGCCGCTTTCCGACAGATACGCAGTATTTT. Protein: CASSQSRFPTDTQYF.

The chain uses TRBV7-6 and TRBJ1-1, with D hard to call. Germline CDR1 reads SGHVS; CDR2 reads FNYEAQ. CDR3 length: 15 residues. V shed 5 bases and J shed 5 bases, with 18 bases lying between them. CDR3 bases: TGTGCCAGCAGCCCCTCAAGTTTGGCCCAGACTGAAGCTTTCTTT. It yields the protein CASSPSSLAQTEAFF.

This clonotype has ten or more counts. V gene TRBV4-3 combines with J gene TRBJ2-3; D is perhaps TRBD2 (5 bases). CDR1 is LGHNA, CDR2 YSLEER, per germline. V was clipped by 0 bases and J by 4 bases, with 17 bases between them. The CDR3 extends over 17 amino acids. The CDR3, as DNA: TGCGCCAGCAGCCAAGATGGCGGCACACGGGGATCAGATACGCAGTATTTT. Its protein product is CASSQDGGTRGSDTQYF.

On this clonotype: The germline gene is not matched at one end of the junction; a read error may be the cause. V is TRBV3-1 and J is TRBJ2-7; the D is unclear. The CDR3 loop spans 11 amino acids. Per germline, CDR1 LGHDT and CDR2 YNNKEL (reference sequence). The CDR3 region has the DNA TGTGCCAGCAGCCAAGCGCAAGGGCTGACCTTC. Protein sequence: CASSQAQGLTF.

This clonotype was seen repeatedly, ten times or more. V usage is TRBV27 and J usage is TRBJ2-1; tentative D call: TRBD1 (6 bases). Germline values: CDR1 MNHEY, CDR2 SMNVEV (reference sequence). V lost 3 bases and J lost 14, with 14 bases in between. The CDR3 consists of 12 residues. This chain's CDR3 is CASSFGGGREFF. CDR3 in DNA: TGTGCCAGCAGTTTCGGTGGGGGCAGGGAGTTCTTC.

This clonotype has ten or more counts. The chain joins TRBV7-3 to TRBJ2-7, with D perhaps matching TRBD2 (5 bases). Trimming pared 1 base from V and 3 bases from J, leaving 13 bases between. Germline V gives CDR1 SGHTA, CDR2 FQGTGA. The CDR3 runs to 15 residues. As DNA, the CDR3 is TGTGCCAGCAGCTTAAGTCCGGGAAAGGGCTACGAGCAGTACTTC. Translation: CASSLSPGKGYEQYF.

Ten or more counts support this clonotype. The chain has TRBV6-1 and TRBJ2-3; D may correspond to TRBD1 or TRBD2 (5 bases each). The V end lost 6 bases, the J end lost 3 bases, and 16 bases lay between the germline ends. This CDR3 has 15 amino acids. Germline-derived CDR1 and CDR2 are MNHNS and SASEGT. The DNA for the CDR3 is TGTGCCAGCAGCCCCCCGGGGCGCAGAACAGATACGCAGTATTTT. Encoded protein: CASSPPGRRTDTQYF.

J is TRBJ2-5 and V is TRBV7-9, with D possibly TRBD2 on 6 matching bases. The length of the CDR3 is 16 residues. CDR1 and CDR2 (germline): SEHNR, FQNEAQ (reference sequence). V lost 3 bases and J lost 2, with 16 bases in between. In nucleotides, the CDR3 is TGTGCCAGCAGCTTCTCGGCGTGGGACTTACAAGAGACCCAGTACTTC. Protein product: CASSFSAWDLQETQYF.

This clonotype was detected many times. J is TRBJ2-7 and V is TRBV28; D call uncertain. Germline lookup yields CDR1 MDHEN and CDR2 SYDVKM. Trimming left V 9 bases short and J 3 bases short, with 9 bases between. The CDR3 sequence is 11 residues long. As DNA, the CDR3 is TGTGCCAGTGGTAGTGTCTACGAGCAGTACTTC. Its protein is CASGSVYEQYF.

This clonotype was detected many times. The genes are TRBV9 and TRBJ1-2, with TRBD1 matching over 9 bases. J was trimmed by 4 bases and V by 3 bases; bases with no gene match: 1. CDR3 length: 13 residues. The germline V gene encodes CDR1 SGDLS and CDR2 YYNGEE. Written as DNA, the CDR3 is TGTGCCAGCAGCGCGGACAGGGGCTATGGCTACACCTTC. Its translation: CASSADRGYGYTF.

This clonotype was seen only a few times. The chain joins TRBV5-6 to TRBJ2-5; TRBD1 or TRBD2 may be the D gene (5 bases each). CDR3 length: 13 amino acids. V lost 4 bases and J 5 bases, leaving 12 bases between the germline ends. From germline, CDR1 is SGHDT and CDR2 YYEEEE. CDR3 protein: CASSTRGAETQYF. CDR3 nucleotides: TGTGCCAGCAGCACCCGAGGGGCGGAGACCCAGTACTTC. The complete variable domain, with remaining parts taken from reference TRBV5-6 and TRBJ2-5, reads DAGVTQSPTHLIKTRGQQVTLRCSPKSGHDTVSWYQQALGQGPQFIFQYYEEEERQRGNFPDRFSGHQFPNYSSELNVNALLLGDSALYLCASSTRGAETQYFGPGTRLLVL.

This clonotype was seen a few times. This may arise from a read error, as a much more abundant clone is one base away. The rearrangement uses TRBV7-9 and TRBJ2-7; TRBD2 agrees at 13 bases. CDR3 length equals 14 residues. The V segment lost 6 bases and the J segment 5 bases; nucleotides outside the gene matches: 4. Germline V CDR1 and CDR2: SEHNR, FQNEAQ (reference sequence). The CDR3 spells CASSGTSGNHEQYF. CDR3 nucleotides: TGTGCCAGCAGTGGGACTAGCGGGAACCACGAGCAGTACTTC.

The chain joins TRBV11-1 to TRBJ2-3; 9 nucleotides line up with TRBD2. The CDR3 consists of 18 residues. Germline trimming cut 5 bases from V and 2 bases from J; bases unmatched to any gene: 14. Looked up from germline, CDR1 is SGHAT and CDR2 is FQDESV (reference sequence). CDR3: CASSTPGRGGLYTDTQYF. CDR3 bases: TGTGCCAGCAGCACCCCCGGGCGGGGGGGGCTATACACAGATACGCAGTATTTT.

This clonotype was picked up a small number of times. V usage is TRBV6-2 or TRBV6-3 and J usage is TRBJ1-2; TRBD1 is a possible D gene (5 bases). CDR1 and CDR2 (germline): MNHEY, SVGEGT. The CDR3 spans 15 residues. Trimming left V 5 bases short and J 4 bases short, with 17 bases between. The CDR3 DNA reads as TGTGCCAGCAGTCCAGGGTCCCCACAACGCTATGGCTACACCTTC. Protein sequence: CASSPGSPQRYGYTF.

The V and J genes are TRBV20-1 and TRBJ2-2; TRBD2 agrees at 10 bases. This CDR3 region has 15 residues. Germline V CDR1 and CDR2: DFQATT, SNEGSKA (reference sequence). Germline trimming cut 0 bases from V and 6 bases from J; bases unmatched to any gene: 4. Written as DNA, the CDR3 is TGCAGTGCTAGAGATCGTCTAGCGGGGGCCGGGGAGCTGTTTTTT. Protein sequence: CSARDRLAGAGELFF.

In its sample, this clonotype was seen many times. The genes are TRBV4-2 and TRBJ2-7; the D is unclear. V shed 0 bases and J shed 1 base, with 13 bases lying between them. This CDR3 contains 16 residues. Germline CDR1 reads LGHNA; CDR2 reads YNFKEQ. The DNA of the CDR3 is TGTGCCAGCAGCCAAGATTGGGCATTCGGGTCCTACGAGCAGTACTTC. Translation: CASSQDWAFGSYEQYF.

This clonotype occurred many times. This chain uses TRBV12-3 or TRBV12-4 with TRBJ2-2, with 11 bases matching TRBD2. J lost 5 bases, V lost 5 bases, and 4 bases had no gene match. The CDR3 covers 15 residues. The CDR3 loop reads CASSPRLAGTGELFF. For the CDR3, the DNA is TGTGCCAGCAGTCCTCGACTAGCGGGGACCGGGGAGCTGTTTTTT.

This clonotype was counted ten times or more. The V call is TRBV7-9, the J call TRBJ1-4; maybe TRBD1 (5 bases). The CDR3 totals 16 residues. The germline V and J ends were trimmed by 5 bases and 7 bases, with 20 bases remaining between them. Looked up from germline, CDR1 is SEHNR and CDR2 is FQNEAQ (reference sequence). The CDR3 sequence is CASSRPAGAVGEKLFF. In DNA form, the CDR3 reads TGTGCCAGCAGCCGCCCTGCCGGGGCGGTAGGTGAAAAACTGTTTTTT.